This TCR beta chain was captured in a study of cytomegalovirus exposure and HLA in healthy donors. 13 Jbeta primers and 60 Vbeta primers were used for the PCR. This table comes from immunoSEQ multiplex PCR, and its TCRdb copy is limited to in-frame clones, with some not included. The table shows fewer than 200,000 clones, with approximately 78% occurring only once. Trimming stripped 3 bases from V and 5 bases from J, with 8 bases between. The CDR3 length is 13 residues. Germline V gives CDR1 MNHEY, CDR2 SMNVEV (reference sequence). Donors had nominal health at sampling but likely had unrecorded immune exposures.

This receptor was taken from a woman aged 30 to 39 in good health and CMV-seropositive. The chain employs TRBV27 and TRBJ2-1; D remains unclear. Sequencing was carried out using PBMCs. CDR3 coding DNA: TGTGCCAGCAGTTTGGGCCAGAACAATGAGCAGTTCTTC. It codes for CASSLGQNNEQFF.